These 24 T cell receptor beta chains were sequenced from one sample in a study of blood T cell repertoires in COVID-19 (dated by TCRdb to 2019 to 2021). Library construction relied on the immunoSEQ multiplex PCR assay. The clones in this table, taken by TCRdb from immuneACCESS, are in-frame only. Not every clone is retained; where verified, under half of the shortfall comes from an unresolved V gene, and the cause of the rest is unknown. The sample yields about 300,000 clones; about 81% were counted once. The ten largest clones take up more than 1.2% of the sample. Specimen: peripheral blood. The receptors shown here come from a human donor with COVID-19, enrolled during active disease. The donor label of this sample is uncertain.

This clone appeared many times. The CDR3 nucleotides are TGTGCCACTCAATGGGGCAGGGATACTAACTATGGCTACACCTTC. Encoded protein: CATQWGRDTNYGYTF. The chain combines TRBV6-5 with TRBJ1-2, with D maybe TRBD1 (5 bases). CDR3 length: 15 residues. The germline V gene encodes CDR1 MNHEY and CDR2 SVGAGI. Trimming took off 10 bases at V and 0 bases at J, with 18 bases between the two ends.

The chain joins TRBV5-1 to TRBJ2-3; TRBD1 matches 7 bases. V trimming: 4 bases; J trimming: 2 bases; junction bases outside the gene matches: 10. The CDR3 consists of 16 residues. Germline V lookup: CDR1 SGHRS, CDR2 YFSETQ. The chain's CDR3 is CASSTTGTAITDTQYF. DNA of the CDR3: TGCGCCAGCAGCACAACCGGGACAGCAATCACAGATACGCAGTATTTT.

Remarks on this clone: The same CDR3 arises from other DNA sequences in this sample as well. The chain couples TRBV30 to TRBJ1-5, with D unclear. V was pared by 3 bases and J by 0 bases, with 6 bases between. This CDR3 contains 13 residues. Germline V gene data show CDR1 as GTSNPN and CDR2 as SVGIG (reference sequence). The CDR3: CAWSGNSNQPQHF. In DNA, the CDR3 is TGTGCCTGGAGCGGGAATAGCAATCAGCCCCAGCATTTT.

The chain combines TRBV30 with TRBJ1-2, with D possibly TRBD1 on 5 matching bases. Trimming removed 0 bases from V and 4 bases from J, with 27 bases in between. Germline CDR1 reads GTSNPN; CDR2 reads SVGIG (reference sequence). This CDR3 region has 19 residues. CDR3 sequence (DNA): TGTGCCTGGAGTGTTACTCCCGGGGGTAAGTCCCCGCGCCCCTATGGCTACACCTTC. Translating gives CAWSVTPGGKSPRPYGYTF.

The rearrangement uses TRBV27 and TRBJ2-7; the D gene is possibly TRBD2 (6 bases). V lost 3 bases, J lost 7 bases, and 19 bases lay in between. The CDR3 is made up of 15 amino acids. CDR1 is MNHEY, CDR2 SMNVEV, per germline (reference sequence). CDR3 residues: CASSLAGRSSGEQYF. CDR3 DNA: TGTGCCAGCAGTTTGGCGGGGAGGTCCTCGGGGGAGCAGTACTTC.

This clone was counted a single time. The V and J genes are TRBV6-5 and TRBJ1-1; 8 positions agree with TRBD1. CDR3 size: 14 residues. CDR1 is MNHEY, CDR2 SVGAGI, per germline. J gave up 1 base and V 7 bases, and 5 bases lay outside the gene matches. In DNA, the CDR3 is TGTGCCAGCATTAGGACAGGGTCGAACACTGAAGCTTTCTTT. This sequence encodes CASIRTGSNTEAFF.

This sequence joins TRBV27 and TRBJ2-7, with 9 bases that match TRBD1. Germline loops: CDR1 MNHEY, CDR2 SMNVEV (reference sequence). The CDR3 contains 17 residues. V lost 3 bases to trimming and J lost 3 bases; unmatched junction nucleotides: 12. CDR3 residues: CASSFTGGAFGSYEQYF. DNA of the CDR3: TGTGCCAGCAGTTTTACAGGGGGCGCGTTCGGGAGCTACGAGCAGTACTTC.

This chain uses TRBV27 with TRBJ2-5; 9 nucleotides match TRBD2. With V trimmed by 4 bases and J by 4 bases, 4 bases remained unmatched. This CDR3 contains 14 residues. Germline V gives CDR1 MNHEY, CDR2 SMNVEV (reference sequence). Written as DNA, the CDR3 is TGTGCCAGCAGTTCGTTAGCGGGAGCAGAGACCCAGTACTTC. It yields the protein CASSSLAGAETQYF.

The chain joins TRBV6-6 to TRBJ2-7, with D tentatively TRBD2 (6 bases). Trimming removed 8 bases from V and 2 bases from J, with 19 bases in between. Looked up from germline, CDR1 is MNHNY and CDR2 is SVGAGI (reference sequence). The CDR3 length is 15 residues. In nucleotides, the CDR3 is TGTGCCAGCCACGGGACTGCGCCAGCGGCCTACGAGCAGTACTTC. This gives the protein CASHGTAPAAYEQYF.

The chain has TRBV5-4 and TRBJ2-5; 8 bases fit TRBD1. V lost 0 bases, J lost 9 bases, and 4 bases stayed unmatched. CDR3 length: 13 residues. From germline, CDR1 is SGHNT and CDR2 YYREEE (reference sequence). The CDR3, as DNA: TGTGCCAGCAGCTTGGTGCAGGGGGCACCCCAGTACTTC. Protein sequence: CASSLVQGAPQYF.

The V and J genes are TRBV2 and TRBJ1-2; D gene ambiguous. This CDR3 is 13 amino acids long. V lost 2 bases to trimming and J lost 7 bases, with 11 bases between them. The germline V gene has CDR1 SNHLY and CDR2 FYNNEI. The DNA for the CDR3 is TGTGCCAGCAGTGAAAGGCACGGCGGTGGCTACACCTTC. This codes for CASSERHGGGYTF. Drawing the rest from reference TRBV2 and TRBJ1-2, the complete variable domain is EPEVTQTPSHQVTQMGQEVILRCVPISNHLYFYWYRQILGQKVEFLVSFYNNEISEKSEIFDDQFSVERPDGSNFTLKIRSTKLEDSAMYFCASSERHGGGYTFGSGTRLTVV.

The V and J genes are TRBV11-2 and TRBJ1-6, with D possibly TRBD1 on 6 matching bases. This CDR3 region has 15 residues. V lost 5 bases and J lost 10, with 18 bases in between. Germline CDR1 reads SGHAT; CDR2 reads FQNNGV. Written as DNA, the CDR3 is TGTGCCAGCAGCCGAGGGTGGGACAAGAGGTCACCCCTCCACTTT. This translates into CASSRGWDKRSPLHF. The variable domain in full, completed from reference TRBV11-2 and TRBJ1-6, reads EAGVAQSPRYKIIEKRQSVAFWCNPISGHATLYWYQQILGQGPKLLIQFQNNGVVDDSQLPKDRFSAERLKGVDSTLKIQPAKLEDSAVYLCASSRGWDKRSPLHFGNGTRLTVT.

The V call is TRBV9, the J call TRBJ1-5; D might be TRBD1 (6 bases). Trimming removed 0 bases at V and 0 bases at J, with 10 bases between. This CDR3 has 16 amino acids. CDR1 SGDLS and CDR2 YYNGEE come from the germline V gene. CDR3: CASSVGTGNSNQPQHF. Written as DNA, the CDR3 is TGTGCCAGCAGCGTAGGTACAGGGAATAGCAATCAGCCCCAGCATTTT.

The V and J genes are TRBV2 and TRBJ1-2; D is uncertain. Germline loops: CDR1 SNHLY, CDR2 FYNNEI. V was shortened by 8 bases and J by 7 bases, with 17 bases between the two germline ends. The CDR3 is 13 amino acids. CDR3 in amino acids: CASSRQTSGGYTF. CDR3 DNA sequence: TGTGCCAGCTCGAGGCAGACCTCGGGTGGCTACACCTTC.

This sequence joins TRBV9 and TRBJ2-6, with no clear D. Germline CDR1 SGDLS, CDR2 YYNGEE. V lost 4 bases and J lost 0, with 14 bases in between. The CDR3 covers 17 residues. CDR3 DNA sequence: TGTGCCAGCAGCCCACGCATTTCGGTCTCTGGGGCCAACGTCCTGACTTTC. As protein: CASSPRISVSGANVLTF.

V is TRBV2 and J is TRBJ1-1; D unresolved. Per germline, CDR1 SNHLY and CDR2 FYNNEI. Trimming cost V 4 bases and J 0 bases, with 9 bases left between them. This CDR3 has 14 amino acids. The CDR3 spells CASSVRLMNTEAFF. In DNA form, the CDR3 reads TGTGCCAGCAGTGTTAGACTAATGAACACTGAAGCTTTCTTT. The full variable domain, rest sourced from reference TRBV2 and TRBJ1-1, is EPEVTQTPSHQVTQMGQEVILRCVPISNHLYFYWYRQILGQKVEFLVSFYNNEISEKSEIFDDQFSVERPDGSNFTLKIRSTKLEDSAMYFCASSVRLMNTEAFFGQGTRLTVV.

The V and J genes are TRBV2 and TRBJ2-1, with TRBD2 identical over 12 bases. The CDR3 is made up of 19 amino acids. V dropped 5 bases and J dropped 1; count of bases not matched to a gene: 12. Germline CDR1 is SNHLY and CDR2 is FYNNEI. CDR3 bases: TGTGCCAGCAGTTACCCGGGACTAGCGGGCCTCGTTTCCTACAATGAGCAGTTCTTC. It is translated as CASSYPGLAGLVSYNEQFF.

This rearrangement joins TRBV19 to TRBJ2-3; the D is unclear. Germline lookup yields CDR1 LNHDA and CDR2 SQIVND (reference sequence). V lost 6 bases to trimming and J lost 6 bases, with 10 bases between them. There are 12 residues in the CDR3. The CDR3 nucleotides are TGTGCCAGTAGCCCCCCCGGGGATACGCAGTATTTT. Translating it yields CASSPPGDTQYF. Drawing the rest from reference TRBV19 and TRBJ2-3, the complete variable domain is DGGITQSPKYLFRKEGQNVTLSCEQNLNHDAMYWYRQDPGQGLRLIYYSQIVNDFQKGDIAEGYSVSREKKESFPLTVTSAQKNPTAFYLCASSPPGDTQYFGPGTRLTVL.

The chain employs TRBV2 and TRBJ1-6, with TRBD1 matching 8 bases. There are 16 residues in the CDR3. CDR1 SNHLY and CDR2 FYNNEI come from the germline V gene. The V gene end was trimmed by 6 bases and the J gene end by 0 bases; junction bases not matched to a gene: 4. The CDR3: CASRGTGGSYNSPLHF. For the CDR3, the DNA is TGTGCCAGCAGAGGTACAGGGGGCTCCTATAATTCACCCCTCCACTTT.

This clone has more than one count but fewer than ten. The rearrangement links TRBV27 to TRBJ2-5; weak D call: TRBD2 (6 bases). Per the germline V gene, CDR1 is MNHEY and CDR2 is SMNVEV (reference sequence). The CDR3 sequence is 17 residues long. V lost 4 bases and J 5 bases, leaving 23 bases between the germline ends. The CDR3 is CASSSALGRGFRETQYF. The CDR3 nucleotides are TGTGCCAGCAGTTCTGCCCTCGGGAGAGGGTTTCGGGAGACCCAGTACTTC.

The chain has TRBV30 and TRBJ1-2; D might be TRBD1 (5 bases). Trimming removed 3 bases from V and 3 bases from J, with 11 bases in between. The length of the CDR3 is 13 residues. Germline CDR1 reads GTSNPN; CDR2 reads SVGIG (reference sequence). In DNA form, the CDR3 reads TGTGCCTGGAGAGAAGGGGTTCACTATGGCTACACCTTC. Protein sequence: CAWREGVHYGYTF.

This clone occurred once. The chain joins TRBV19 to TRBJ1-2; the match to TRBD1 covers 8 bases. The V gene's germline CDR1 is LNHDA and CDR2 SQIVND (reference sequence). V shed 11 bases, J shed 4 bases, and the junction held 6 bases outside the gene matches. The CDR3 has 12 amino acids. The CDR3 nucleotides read TGTGCCCTGTACGGGACAGGCTATGGCTACACCTTC. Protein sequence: CALYGTGYGYTF.

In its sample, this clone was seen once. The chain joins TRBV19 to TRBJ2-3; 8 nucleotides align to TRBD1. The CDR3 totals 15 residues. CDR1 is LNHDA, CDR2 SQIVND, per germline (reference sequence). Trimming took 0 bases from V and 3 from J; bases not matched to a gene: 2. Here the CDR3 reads CASSIEGQETDTQYF. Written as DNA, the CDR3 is TGTGCCAGTAGTATAGAGGGACAGGAAACAGATACGCAGTATTTT. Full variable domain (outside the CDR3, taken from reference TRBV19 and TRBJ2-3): DGGITQSPKYLFRKEGQNVTLSCEQNLNHDAMYWYRQDPGQGLRLIYYSQIVNDFQKGDIAEGYSVSREKKESFPLTVTSAQKNPTAFYLCASSIEGQETDTQYFGPGTRLTVL.

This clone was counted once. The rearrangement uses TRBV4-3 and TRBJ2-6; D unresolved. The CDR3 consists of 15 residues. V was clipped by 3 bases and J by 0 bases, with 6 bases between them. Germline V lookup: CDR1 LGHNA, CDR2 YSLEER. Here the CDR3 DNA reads TGCGCCAGCAGCCACCGGAGCTCTGGGGCCAACGTCCTGACTTTC. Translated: CASSHRSSGANVLTF.